These 10 T cell receptor beta chains originate from one sample sequenced in a study of human T cells and chemical hapten exposure. Time point described: patch test 1, 2 weeks after DPC sensitization. The sample's treatment: therapeutic diphenylcyclopropenone sensitization with weekly scalp DPC. Total RNA was isolated from whole blood that had not been fractionated. TCRdb independently ran MiXCR on the RACE reads; one entry per CDR3 protein. The profile shows some 53,000 distinct CDR3 sequences, more than 9.5% of them singletons. The sample here was whole blood, taken in connection with sensitization to the hapten diphenylcyclopropenone (DPC). Receptor source: a woman in her thirties or forties with alopecia areata. Some clones in this sample may be carry-over from other donors' samples.

The CDR3 spells CASSVMTSGNTIYF. DNA for the CDR3: TGTGCCAGCAGTGTGATGACCTCTGGAAACACCATATATTTT. The chain uses TRBV12-3 or TRBV12-4 and TRBJ1-3; no clear D gene. The CDR3 has 14 residues. V was trimmed by 5 bases and J by 0 bases, leaving 8 bases between them.

This clonotype was detected ten times or more. The rearrangement joins TRBV5-1 to TRBJ2-3; no clear D gene. CDR3 length: 12 residues. The V end was cut by 4 bases, the J end by 3 bases, with 6 bases between. Germline V gives CDR1 SGHRS, CDR2 YFSETQ. The CDR3 nucleotides read TGCGCCAGCAGCCCCCCGACAGATACGCAGTATTTT. Its translation: CASSPPTDTQYF.

This clonotype was seen more than once but under ten times. The chain recombines TRBV7-8 with TRBJ1-2; D unresolved. V lost 4 bases and J lost 8, with 11 bases in between. This CDR3 has 12 residues. The germline V gene encodes CDR1 SGHVS and CDR2 FQNEAQ. The CDR3 DNA sequence: TGTGCCAGCAGCTCCATCCCAGGCGGCTACACCTTC. Its translation: CASSSIPGGYTF.

The DNA for the CDR3 is TGTGCCAGCAGCATACCCAAGGACGGGAAGAGCTCCTACAATGAGCAGTTCTTC. Protein sequence: CASSIPKDGKSSYNEQFF. The chain links TRBV9 to TRBJ2-1; a possible D gene is TRBD2 (5 bases). This CDR3 has 18 amino acids. Germline-derived CDR1 and CDR2 are SGDLS and YYNGEE. Between the trimmed V and J ends, which lost 4 bases and 0 bases, there was a span of 20 bases.

Concerning this clonotype itself: As the CDR3 is not closed by the conserved phenylalanine or tryptophan, this likely results from a read error. The chain joins TRBV11-3 to TRBJ2-7; TRBD1 is a possible D gene (7 bases). Germline V lookup: CDR1 SGHNT, CDR2 YENEEA. The CDR3 consists of 13 residues. CDR3 in DNA: TGTGCCAGCAGTGGAGGGGGCTCCCACGAGCAGTACCTC. It codes for CASSGGGSHEQYL.

The chain couples TRBV18 to TRBJ2-1; TRBD1 agrees at 8 bases. CDR3 length equals 14 residues. The J segment lost 8 bases and the V segment lost 3 bases, leaving 6 bases of the junction unmatched. Germline assignment: CDR1 KGHSH and CDR2 LQKENI. The CDR3 bases are TGTGCCAGCTCACCGCAGGGGGCTAAGGATGAGCAGTTCTTC. Its protein is CASSPQGAKDEQFF.

This clonotype was seen ten or more times. The chain has TRBV7-2 and TRBJ1-2; the D is unclear. Germline CDR1 is SGHTA and CDR2 is FQGNSA. CDR3 length: 16 amino acids. V was cut by 1 base and J by 6 bases, with 18 bases left in between. CDR3 protein: CASSLGARAIDHGYTF. CDR3 bases: TGTGCCAGCAGCTTAGGGGCTAGGGCGATAGATCATGGCTACACCTTC.

The rearrangement joins TRBV12-3 or TRBV12-4 to TRBJ2-5; 8 bases fit TRBD2. The CDR3 contains 14 residues. With 4 bases clipped from V and 4 bases from J, the junction kept 5 bases outside the gene matches. The CDR3 sequence is CASSSGLASETQYF. CDR3 in DNA: TGTGCCAGCAGTTCAGGACTAGCTTCAGAGACCCAGTACTTC.

This clonotype was seen a few times. This chain joins TRBV19 and TRBJ2-7; D tentatively reads TRBD1 or TRBD2 (5 bases each). The V and J ends lost 5 bases and 4 bases respectively, with 12 bases between them. The CDR3 has 13 amino acids. Germline loops: CDR1 LNHDA, CDR2 SQIVND (reference sequence). This chain's CDR3 is CASSRSGAYEQYF. The CDR3, as DNA: TGTGCCAGTAGTCGGTCCGGGGCGTACGAGCAGTACTTC.

This clonotype was counted only a few times. The chain recombines TRBV28 with TRBJ1-2; 7 bases are shared with TRBD1. V trimming: 1 base; J trimming: 4 bases; junction bases outside the gene matches: 3. The germline gives CDR1 MDHEN, CDR2 SYDVKM. The CDR3 loop spans 14 amino acids. The CDR3 loop is CASSLLGDSYGYTF. The CDR3 region has the DNA TGTGCCAGCAGTTTATTGGGGGACAGCTATGGCTACACCTTC.